This TCR beta chain was captured in a study of blood T cell repertoires in COVID-19. The repertoire was sequenced with immunoSEQ multiplex PCR; TCRdb's copy has only in-frame clones and lacks some. The sample contains 400,000 to 450,000 clones, over 75% of which appear only once. The CDR3 has 15 amino acids. The germline gives CDR1 LNHDA, CDR2 SQIVND (reference sequence). Trimming took off 5 bases at V and 1 base at J, with 14 bases between the two ends. The chain links TRBV19 to TRBJ1-1; maybe TRBD1 (5 bases). The sample consisted of PBMCs or T cells enriched from blood (not recorded which). This receptor was obtained from a man aged 25-45 years who had recovered from COVID-19. The CDR3 reads CASSFQQAPNTEAFF. The CDR3, as DNA: TGTGCCAGTAGTTTCCAACAGGCTCCGAACACTGAAGCTTTCTTT.